This T cell receptor (beta chain) was obtained from a study of Graves' ophthalmopathy and Graves' hyperthyroidism. Study-wide points: An approximately 82% specificity and around 88% sensitivity were achieved by a 13-signature model that separated ophthalmopathy from stable hyperthyroidism.

CDR3 length: 16 amino acids. Losses at the gene ends were 0 bases for V and 0 bases for J; bases not matched to a gene: 5. Germline assignment: CDR1 SGDLS and CDR2 YYNGEE. Transcripts of RNA were the source for amplifying TCR beta CDR3 regions. The first round was an RT-PCR with HTBI primers, and the second round was a multiplex PCR. One entry per CDR3 protein results from TCRdb running MiXCR on the multiplex PCR reads. The sample lists some 1.1 million distinct CDR3 sequences, 35% to 40% occurring once. The sample holds many counts of this clonotype. Its antigen is still unknown. Additional autoimmune diseases, uncontrolled infections, pregnancy or lactation disqualified patients. Orbital computed tomography and thyroid ultrasound, along with TRAb, serum thyroxine and clinical symptoms, underpinned diagnosis.

This clonotype originated in an adult man with Graves' hyperthyroidism. The chain joins TRBV9 to TRBJ1-2, with TRBD1 matching 7 bases. Sequenced material: peripheral blood or thyroid tissue (not recorded which). The CDR3 DNA reads as TGTGCCAGCAGCGTAGCAGGGGGTAAGACTAACTATGGCTACACCTTC. As protein: CASSVAGGKTNYGYTF.